The 10 T cell receptor beta chains below all came from one sample that was sequenced in a study of cytomegalovirus exposure and HLA in healthy donors. Primers for the PCR totalled 60 Vbeta and 13 Jbeta. Some clones are missing from TCRdb's copy, which holds only in-frame ones; the method was immunoSEQ multiplex PCR. Here the sample spans 100,000 to 150,000 clones, 65% to 85% being singletons. Sequencing used PBMCs. The receptor source for this set is a boy younger than 18 in good health and CMV-seronegative.

This CDR3 reads CASSYSSNRGNEQYF. The CDR3 DNA follows: TGTGCCAGCAGTTACTCGAGTAACAGGGGGAACGAGCAGTACTTC. This chain joins TRBV6-5 and TRBJ2-7; 8 bases align to TRBD1. CDR3 size: 15 residues. V trimming: 0 bases; J trimming: 5 bases; junction bases outside the gene matches: 6. Per germline, CDR1 MNHEY and CDR2 SVGAGI.

The rearrangement links TRBV4-1 to TRBJ1-1; D unresolved. V was cut by 4 bases and J by 1 base, with 7 bases left in between. The CDR3 spans 13 residues. Germline V gene sequence: CDR1 MGHRA, CDR2 YSYEKL. CDR3 residues: CASSRTANTEAFF. In DNA, the CDR3 is TGCGCCAGCAGCCGCACAGCGAACACTGAAGCTTTCTTT.

V is TRBV18 and J is TRBJ2-7, with D possibly matching TRBD2 (6 bases). Trimming stripped 3 bases from V and 6 bases from J, with 15 bases between. Looked up from germline, CDR1 is KGHSH and CDR2 is LQKENI. This CDR3 has 14 residues. As DNA, the CDR3 is TGTGCCAGCTCACCGAGACTAGATGAAGCCGAGCAGTACTTC. As protein: CASSPRLDEAEQYF. Full variable domain (outside the CDR3, taken from reference TRBV18 and TRBJ2-7): NAGVMQNPRHLVRRRGQEARLRCSPMKGHSHVYWYRQLPEEGLKFMVYLQKENIIDESGMPKERFSAEFPKEGPSILRIQQVVRGDSAAYFCASSPRLDEAEQYFGPGTRLTVT.

The chain carries TRBV18 and TRBJ2-1, with 7 nucleotides matching TRBD2. This CDR3 region has 17 residues. Germline V CDR1 and CDR2: KGHSH, LQKENI. The V segment lost 3 bases and the J segment 4 bases; nucleotides outside the gene matches: 12. CDR3 protein: CASSPPPSGPNYNEQFF. CDR3 coding DNA: TGTGCCAGCTCACCTCCCCCTAGCGGTCCAAATTACAATGAGCAGTTCTTC. Variable domain in full (rest from reference TRBV18 and TRBJ2-1): NAGVMQNPRHLVRRRGQEARLRCSPMKGHSHVYWYRQLPEEGLKFMVYLQKENIIDESGMPKERFSAEFPKEGPSILRIQQVVRGDSAAYFCASSPPPSGPNYNEQFFGPGTRLTVL.

This clone was observed a single time. V usage is TRBV5-1 and J usage is TRBJ1-1; 11 bases are a match to TRBD1. V trimming: 3 bases; J trimming: 6 bases; junction bases outside the gene matches: 7. CDR1 and CDR2 (germline): SGHRS, YFSETQ. There are 15 residues in the CDR3. CDR3 amino acids: CASSWKEGQGAEAFF. CDR3 nucleotide sequence: TGCGCCAGCAGCTGGAAAGAGGGACAGGGGGCTGAAGCTTTCTTT.

J is TRBJ1-2 and V is TRBV7-6; D is unresolved. V was clipped by 1 base and J by 8 bases, with 14 bases between them. Germline V gene data show CDR1 as SGHVS and CDR2 as FNYEAQ. CDR3 length equals 14 residues. This CDR3 is CASSLGASEGGYTF. Here the CDR3 DNA reads TGTGCCAGCAGCTTAGGGGCTTCTGAAGGCGGCTACACCTTC.

The rearrangement uses TRBV5-6 and TRBJ2-3; D is undetermined. The CDR3 has 16 residues. CDR1 and CDR2 from the germline V gene are SGHDT and YYEEEE. With 0 bases removed from V and 2 bases from J, the gap between germline ends came to 13 bases. DNA for the CDR3: TGTGCCAGCAGCTTGGACGAGAGCTTTTACACAGATACGCAGTATTTT. It encodes CASSLDESFYTDTQYF. Full variable domain (remainder filled in from reference TRBV5-6 and TRBJ2-3): DAGVTQSPTHLIKTRGQQVTLRCSPKSGHDTVSWYQQALGQGPQFIFQYYEEEERQRGNFPDRFSGHQFPNYSSELNVNALLLGDSALYLCASSLDESFYTDTQYFGPGTRLTVL.

V is TRBV6-5 and J is TRBJ2-2; D not certain. The CDR3 spans 15 residues. Germline loops: CDR1 MNHEY, CDR2 SVGAGI. V was trimmed by 6 bases and J by 0 bases, leaving 11 bases between them. CDR3: CASRLLDSNTGELFF. CDR3 nucleotides: TGTGCCAGCAGATTACTTGATTCGAACACCGGGGAGCTGTTTTTT.

This clone was observed a single time. The chain uses TRBV6-5 and TRBJ2-3; 8 bases line up with TRBD2. Germline V gives CDR1 MNHEY, CDR2 SVGAGI. The CDR3 loop spans 16 amino acids. V lost 0 bases, J lost 4 bases, and 6 bases stayed unmatched. The CDR3 DNA sequence: TGTGCCAGCAGTTACTCGTCGGGGGGGGCCCCAGATACGCAGTATTTT. This translates into CASSYSSGGAPDTQYF.

The chain combines TRBV30 with TRBJ2-1; the D is unclear. CDR3 length: 13 residues. The V end lost 3 bases, the J end lost 7 bases, and 13 bases lay between the germline ends. Germline values: CDR1 GTSNPN, CDR2 SVGIG (reference sequence). DNA for the CDR3: TGTGCCTGGAGCTCCATACTATTAAATGAGCAGTTCTTC. It specifies CAWSSILLNEQFF.